A single sample is the source of the 14 T cell receptor beta chains below, sequenced in a study of blood T cell repertoires in COVID-19. Assay: immunoSEQ multiplex PCR; the TCRdb copy retains only in-frame clones and omits some. The top ten hold over 30% of the sample, which has about 100,000 clones, around four fifths seen once. The sequenced sample consisted of peripheral blood. The receptors originated from a man in his sixties or seventies with active or convalescent COVID-19.

The chain combines TRBV9 with TRBJ2-1; 7 bases are shared with TRBD2. V lost 0 bases, J lost 4 bases, and 7 bases stayed unmatched. CDR1 SGDLS and CDR2 YYNGEE come from the germline V gene. The CDR3 is 16 amino acids. For the CDR3, the DNA is TGTGCCAGCAGCGTAGGAGGCCGGACTAGTTACAATGAGCAGTTCTTC. This translates into CASSVGGRTSYNEQFF.

The V and J genes are TRBV30 and TRBJ2-7, with 7 bases matching TRBD1. Germline assignment: CDR1 GTSNPN and CDR2 SVGIG (reference sequence). The CDR3 covers 13 residues. J lost 2 bases, V lost 3 bases, and 4 bases had no gene match. The CDR3 bases are TGTGCCTGGAGAGGGACAGTCACCTACGAGCAGTACTTC. Its translation is CAWRGTVTYEQYF.

V and J are TRBV14 and TRBJ1-6; D unclear. This CDR3 region has 15 residues. Germline V lookup: CDR1 SGHDN, CDR2 FVKESK. Trimming stripped 1 base from V and 4 bases from J, with 8 bases between. CDR3 region: CASSQAQAYNSPLHF. For the CDR3, the DNA is TGTGCCAGCAGCCAAGCTCAGGCATATAATTCACCCCTCCACTTT.

This clone was found a few times. The V and J genes are TRBV24-1 and TRBJ1-4; D is unresolved. V was pared by 4 bases and J by 3 bases, with 14 bases between. This CDR3 is 16 amino acids long. Per germline, CDR1 KGHDR and CDR2 SFDVKD. Here the CDR3 reads CATSEGSFEANEKLFF. DNA for the CDR3: TGTGCCACCAGTGAGGGGAGTTTTGAGGCTAATGAAAAACTGTTTTTT.

V usage is TRBV28 and J usage is TRBJ2-1, with TRBD2 matching over 11 bases. The CDR3 is made up of 16 amino acids. Trimming at V came to 2 bases and at J to 9 bases, leaving 9 bases not matched to a gene. From germline, CDR1 is MDHEN and CDR2 SYDVKM. The CDR3 sequence: CASSLAASGGWGEQFF. In DNA form, the CDR3 reads TGTGCCAGCAGTTTAGCGGCTAGCGGGGGGTGGGGTGAGCAGTTCTTC.

The gene calls are TRBV4-3 and TRBJ2-5, with TRBD2 matching 9 bases. There are 19 residues in the CDR3. Germline loops: CDR1 LGHNA, CDR2 YSLEER. The trim removed 1 base at V and 6 bases at J, leaving 18 bases unmatched. The CDR3 DNA is TGCGCCAGCAGCCAAGCTATTCCTACCGGGACTAGCCTTCCCCAGACCCAGTACTTC. Protein sequence: CASSQAIPTGTSLPQTQYF.

V and J are TRBV7-7 and TRBJ2-3; D might be TRBD2 (5 bases). The germline V gene encodes CDR1 SSHAT and CDR2 FNYEAQ (reference sequence). This CDR3 region has 13 residues. The V and J ends lost 5 bases and 0 bases respectively, with 6 bases between them. This CDR3 reads CASSRTSTDTQYF. The CDR3 DNA is TGTGCCAGCAGCCGGACTAGCACAGATACGCAGTATTTT.

A few counts support this clone. The V call is TRBV11-2, the J call TRBJ2-3; no clear D gene. The CDR3 has 13 residues. The V end was cut by 5 bases, the J end by 0 bases, with 6 bases between. Germline values: CDR1 SGHAT, CDR2 FQNNGV. The CDR3 region has the DNA TGTGCCAGCAGCCAAGAGAGCACAGATACGCAGTATTTT. As protein: CASSQESTDTQYF. The full variable domain, with the rest looked up from reference TRBV11-2 and TRBJ2-3, is EAGVAQSPRYKIIEKRQSVAFWCNPISGHATLYWYQQILGQGPKLLIQFQNNGVVDDSQLPKDRFSAERLKGVDSTLKIQPAKLEDSAVYLCASSQESTDTQYFGPGTRLTVL.

This clone was counted a single time. The chain combines TRBV24-1 with TRBJ2-1; 10 bases map to TRBD2. Germline CDR1 is KGHDR and CDR2 is SFDVKD. CDR3 length: 14 residues. The ends lost 9 bases at V and 4 bases at J; junction bases unmatched: 5. This CDR3 reads CATGGTSAYNEQFF. For the CDR3, the DNA is TGTGCCACCGGTGGGACTAGCGCATACAATGAGCAGTTCTTC.

The table lists this clone with a few counts. This rearrangement joins TRBV19 to TRBJ2-3, with TRBD2 identical over 8 bases. The CDR3 length is 13 residues. CDR1 is LNHDA, CDR2 SQIVND, per germline (reference sequence). Trimming took 8 bases from V and 6 from J; bases not matched to a gene: 7. CDR3 nucleotides: TGTGCCAGTGGAACGGGAGGGCCGGATACGCAGTATTTT. This sequence encodes CASGTGGPDTQYF.

The rearrangement uses TRBV3-1 (or the pseudogene TRBV3-2) and TRBJ2-5; 7 bases fit TRBD2. In germline, CDR1 is LGHDT, CDR2 YNNKEL (reference sequence). This CDR3 region has 17 residues. The trim removed 3 bases at V and 2 bases at J, leaving 12 bases unmatched. For the CDR3, the DNA is TGTGCCAGCAGCCATCGAGGGAGGGCCCCCGTTCAAGAGACCCAGTACTTC. Translation: CASSHRGRAPVQETQYF.

This clone was counted at least ten times. The genes are TRBV14 and TRBJ2-7; tentative D call: TRBD2 (5 bases). The germline V gene encodes CDR1 SGHDN and CDR2 FVKESK. This CDR3 has 13 amino acids. The V and J ends lost 5 bases and 2 bases respectively, with 10 bases between them. CDR3 sequence reads: CASSYPGAYEQYF. Here the CDR3 DNA reads TGTGCCAGCAGCTACCCCGGGGCCTACGAGCAGTACTTC.

The chain employs TRBV6-5 and TRBJ2-1; 8 bases fit TRBD2. In germline, CDR1 is MNHEY, CDR2 SVGAGI. Germline trimming cut 5 bases from V and 9 bases from J; bases unmatched to any gene: 9. There are 14 residues in the CDR3. The CDR3 sequence is CASSLGLAFGEQFF. CDR3 in DNA: TGTGCCAGCAGTCTTGGACTAGCCTTCGGTGAGCAGTTCTTC.

The genes are TRBV30 and TRBJ1-5, with D unresolved. CDR1 and CDR2 from the germline V gene are GTSNPN and SVGIG (reference sequence). V was trimmed by 0 bases and J by 5 bases, leaving 11 bases between them. The CDR3 loop spans 14 amino acids. CDR3 residues: CAWSVHDYHQPQHF. CDR3 bases: TGTGCCTGGAGTGTACACGATTACCATCAGCCCCAGCATTTT.